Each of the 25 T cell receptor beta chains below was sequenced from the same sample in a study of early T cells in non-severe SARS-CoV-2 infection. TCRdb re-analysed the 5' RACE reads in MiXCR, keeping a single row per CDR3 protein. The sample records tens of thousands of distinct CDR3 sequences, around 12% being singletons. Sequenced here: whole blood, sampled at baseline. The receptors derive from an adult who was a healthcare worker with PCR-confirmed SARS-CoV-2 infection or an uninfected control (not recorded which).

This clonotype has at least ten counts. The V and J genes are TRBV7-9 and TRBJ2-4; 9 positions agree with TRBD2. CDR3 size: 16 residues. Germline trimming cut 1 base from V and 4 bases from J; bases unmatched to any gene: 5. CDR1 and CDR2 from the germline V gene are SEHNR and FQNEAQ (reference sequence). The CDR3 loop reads CASSLVGREGKNIQYF. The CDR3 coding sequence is TGTGCCAGCAGCTTAGTGGGGCGGGAGGGGAAAAACATTCAGTACTTC. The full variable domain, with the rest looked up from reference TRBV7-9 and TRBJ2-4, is DTGVSQNPRHKITKRGQNVTFRCDPISEHNRLYWYRQTLGQGPEFLTYFQNEAQLEKSRLLSDRFSAERPKGSFSTLEIQRTEQGDSAMYLCASSLVGREGKNIQYFGAGTRLSVL.

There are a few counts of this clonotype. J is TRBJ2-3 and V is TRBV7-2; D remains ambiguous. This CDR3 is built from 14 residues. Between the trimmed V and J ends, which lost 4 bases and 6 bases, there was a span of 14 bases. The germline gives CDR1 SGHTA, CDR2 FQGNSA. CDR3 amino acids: CASSSRTQEDTQYF. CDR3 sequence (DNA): TGTGCCAGCAGCTCCCGGACGCAAGAGGATACGCAGTATTTT.

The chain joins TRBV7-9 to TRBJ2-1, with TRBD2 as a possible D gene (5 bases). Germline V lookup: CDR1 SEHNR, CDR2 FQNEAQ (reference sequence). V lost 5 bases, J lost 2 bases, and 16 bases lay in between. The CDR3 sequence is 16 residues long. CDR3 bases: TGTGCCAGCAGCCCCAAAGCGGTCGGGGCCTACAATGAGCAGTTCTTC. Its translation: CASSPKAVGAYNEQFF.

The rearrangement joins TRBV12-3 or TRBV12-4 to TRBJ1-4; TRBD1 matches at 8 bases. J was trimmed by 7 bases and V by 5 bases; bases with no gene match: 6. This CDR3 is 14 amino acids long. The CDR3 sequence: CASSEDRAIEKLFF. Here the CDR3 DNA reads TGTGCCAGCAGTGAGGACAGGGCGATTGAAAAACTGTTTTTT.

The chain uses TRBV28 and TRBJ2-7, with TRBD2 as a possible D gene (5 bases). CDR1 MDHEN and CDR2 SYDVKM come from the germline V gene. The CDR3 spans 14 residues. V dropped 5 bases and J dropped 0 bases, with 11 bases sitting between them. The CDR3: CASSLALGSYEQYF. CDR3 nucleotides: TGTGCCAGCAGTCTAGCCCTAGGCTCCTACGAGCAGTACTTC.

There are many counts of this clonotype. Here the CDR3 DNA reads TGTGCCAGCTCATCAGAACTTAATGAAAAACTGTTTTTT. Its protein is CASSSELNEKLFF. The chain employs TRBV18 and TRBJ1-4; D is undetermined. The V end was cut by 5 bases, the J end by 4 bases, with 8 bases between. Germline CDR1 KGHSH, CDR2 LQKENI. CDR3 length: 13 amino acids.

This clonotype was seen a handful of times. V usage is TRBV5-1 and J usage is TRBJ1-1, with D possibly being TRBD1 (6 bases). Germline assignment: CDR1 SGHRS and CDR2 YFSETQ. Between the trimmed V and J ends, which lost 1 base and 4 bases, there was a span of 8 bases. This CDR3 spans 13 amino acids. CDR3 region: CASSLTTGTEAFF. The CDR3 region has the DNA TGCGCCAGCAGCTTGACGACAGGCACTGAAGCTTTCTTT.

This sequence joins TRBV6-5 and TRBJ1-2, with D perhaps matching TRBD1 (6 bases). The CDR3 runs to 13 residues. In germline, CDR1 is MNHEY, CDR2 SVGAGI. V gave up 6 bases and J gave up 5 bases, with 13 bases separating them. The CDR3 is CASRPGQRYGYTF. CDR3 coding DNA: TGTGCCAGCAGGCCCGGACAGCGGTATGGCTACACCTTC.

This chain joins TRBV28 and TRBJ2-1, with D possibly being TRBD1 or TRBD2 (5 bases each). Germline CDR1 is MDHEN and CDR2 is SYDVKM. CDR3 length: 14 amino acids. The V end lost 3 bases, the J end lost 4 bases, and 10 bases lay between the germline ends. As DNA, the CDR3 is TGTGCCAGCAGTTTCGGGGACCATTACAATGAGCAGTTCTTC. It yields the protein CASSFGDHYNEQFF.

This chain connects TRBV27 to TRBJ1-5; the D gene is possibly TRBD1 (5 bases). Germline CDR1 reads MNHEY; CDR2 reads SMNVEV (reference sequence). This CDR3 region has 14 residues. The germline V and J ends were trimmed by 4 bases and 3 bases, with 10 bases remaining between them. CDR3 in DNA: TGTGCCAGCAGTTCCAGGGTATCCAATCAGCCCCAGCATTTT. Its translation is CASSSRVSNQPQHF.

This chain's CDR3 is CASSFTPDNTYF. CDR3 in DNA: TGTGCCAGCAGCTTCACGCCGGACAATACGTATTTT. The rearrangement uses TRBV11-2 and TRBJ2-3; TRBD1 might be the D (5 bases). This CDR3 is built from 12 residues. V was pared by 3 bases and J by 14 bases, with 15 bases between. CDR1 SGHAT and CDR2 FQNNGV come from the germline V gene.

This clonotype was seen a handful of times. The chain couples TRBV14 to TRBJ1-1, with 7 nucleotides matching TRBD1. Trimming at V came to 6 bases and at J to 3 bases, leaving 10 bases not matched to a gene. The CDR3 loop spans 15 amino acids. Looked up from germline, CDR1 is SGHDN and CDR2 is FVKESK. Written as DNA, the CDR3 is TGTGCCAGCAGTTTGACGACAGGGTGGCACACTGAAGCTTTCTTT. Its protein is CASSLTTGWHTEAFF.

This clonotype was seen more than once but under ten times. As DNA, the CDR3 is TGTGCCAGCAGTTACCGGCCTCCCAGGTGGACTGAAGCTTTCTTT. Protein: CASSYRPPRWTEAFF. V gene TRBV6-2 or TRBV6-3 combines with J gene TRBJ1-1, with no clear D. V dropped 2 bases and J dropped 5 bases, with 15 bases sitting between them. The CDR3 extends over 15 amino acids. Germline-derived CDR1 and CDR2 are MNHEY and SVGEGT.

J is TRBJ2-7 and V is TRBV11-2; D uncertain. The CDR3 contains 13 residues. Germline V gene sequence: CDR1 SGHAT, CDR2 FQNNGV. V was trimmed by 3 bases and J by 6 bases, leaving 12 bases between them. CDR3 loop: CASSLGRMGEQYF. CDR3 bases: TGTGCCAGCAGCTTGGGCCGGATGGGCGAGCAGTACTTC.

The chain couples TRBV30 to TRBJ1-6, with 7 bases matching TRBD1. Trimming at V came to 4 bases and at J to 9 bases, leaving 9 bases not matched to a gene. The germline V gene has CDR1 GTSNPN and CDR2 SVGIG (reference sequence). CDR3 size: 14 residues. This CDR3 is CAWIQQGHGSPLHF. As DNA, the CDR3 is TGTGCCTGGATCCAACAGGGGCATGGTTCACCCCTCCACTTT.

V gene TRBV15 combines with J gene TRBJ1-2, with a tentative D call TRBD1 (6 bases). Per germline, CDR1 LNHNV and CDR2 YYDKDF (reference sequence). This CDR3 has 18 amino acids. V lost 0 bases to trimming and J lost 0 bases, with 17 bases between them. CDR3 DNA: TGTGCCACCAGCAGAGATCCCTTCGGGGACAAAGCTAACTATGGCTACACCTTC. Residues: CATSRDPFGDKANYGYTF. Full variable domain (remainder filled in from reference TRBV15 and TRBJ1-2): DAMVIQNPRYQVTQFGKPVTLSCSQTLNHNVMYWYQQKSSQAPKLLFHYYDKDFNNEADTPDNFQSRRPNTSFCFLDIRSPGLGDTAMYLCATSRDPFGDKANYGYTFGSGTRLTVV.

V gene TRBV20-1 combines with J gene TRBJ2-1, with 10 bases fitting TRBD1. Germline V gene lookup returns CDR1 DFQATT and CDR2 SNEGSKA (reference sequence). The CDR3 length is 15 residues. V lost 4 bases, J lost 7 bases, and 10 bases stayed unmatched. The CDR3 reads CSATNRDRGINEQFF. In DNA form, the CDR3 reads TGCAGTGCTACAAACCGGGACAGGGGAATTAATGAGCAGTTCTTC.

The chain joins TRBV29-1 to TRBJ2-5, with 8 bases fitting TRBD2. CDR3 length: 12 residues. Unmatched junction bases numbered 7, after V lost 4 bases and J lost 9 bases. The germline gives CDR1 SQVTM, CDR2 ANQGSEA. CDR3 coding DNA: TGCAGCGTTGGAGCGGGAGATCTTTCCCAGTACTTC. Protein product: CSVGAGDLSQYF.

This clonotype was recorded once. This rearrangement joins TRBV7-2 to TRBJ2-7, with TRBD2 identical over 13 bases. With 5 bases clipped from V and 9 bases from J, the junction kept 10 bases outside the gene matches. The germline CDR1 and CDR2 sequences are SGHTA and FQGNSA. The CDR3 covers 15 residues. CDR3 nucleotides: TGTGCCAGCAGCCCCCGGACTAGCGGGAGAGGGGTGCAGTACTTC. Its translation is CASSPRTSGRGVQYF.

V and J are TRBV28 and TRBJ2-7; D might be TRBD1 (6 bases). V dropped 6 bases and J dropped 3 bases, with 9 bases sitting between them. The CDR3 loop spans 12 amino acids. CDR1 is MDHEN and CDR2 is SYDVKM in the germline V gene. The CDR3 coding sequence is TGTGCCAGCAGATACAGGGACTACGAGCAGTACTTC. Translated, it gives CASRYRDYEQYF. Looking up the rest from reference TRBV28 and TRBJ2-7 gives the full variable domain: DVKVTQSSRYLVKRTGEKVFLECVQDMDHENMFWYRQDPGLGLRLIYFSYDVKMKEKGDIPEGYSVSREKKERFSLILESASTNQTSMYLCASRYRDYEQYFGPGTRLTVT.

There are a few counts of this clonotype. The CDR3: CASSPPVLNTEAFF. The CDR3 nucleotides read TGTGCCAGCTCACCACCGGTGCTAAACACTGAAGCTTTCTTT. V and J are TRBV18 and TRBJ1-1, with D hard to call. The V end lost 0 bases, the J end lost 2 bases, and 7 bases lay between the germline ends. The V gene's germline CDR1 is KGHSH and CDR2 LQKENI. The CDR3 runs to 14 residues.

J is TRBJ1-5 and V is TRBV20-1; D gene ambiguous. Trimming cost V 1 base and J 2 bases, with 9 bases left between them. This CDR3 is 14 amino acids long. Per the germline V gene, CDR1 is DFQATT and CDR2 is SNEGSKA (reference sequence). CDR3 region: CSARAANRNQPQHF. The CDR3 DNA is TGCAGTGCTAGAGCGGCGAACCGCAATCAGCCCCAGCATTTT.

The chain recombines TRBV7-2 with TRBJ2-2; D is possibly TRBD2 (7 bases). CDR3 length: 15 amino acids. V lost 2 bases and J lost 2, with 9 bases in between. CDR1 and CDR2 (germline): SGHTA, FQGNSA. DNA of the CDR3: TGTGCCAGCAGCTTACGGGGGGCAAACACCGGGGAGCTGTTTTTT. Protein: CASSLRGANTGELFF.

The chain's CDR3 is CASSRRNTGLSDTQYF. CDR3 DNA sequence: TGTGCCAGCTCGCGACGGAACACAGGGCTTTCAGATACGCAGTATTTT. This sequence joins TRBV18 and TRBJ2-3, with D possibly being TRBD1 (6 bases). The CDR3 consists of 16 residues. Germline loops: CDR1 KGHSH, CDR2 LQKENI. V was shortened by 6 bases and J by 4 bases, with 20 bases between the two germline ends.

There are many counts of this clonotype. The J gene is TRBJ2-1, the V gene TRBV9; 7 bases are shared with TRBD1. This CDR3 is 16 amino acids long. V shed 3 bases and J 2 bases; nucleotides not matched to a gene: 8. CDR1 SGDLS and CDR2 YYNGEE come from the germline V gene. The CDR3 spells CASSAYDREPYNEQFF. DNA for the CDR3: TGTGCCAGCAGCGCCTACGACAGGGAACCCTACAATGAGCAGTTCTTC.